One and the same sample provided the 20 T cell receptor beta chains below, sequenced in a study of blood T cell repertoires in COVID-19. The assay was immunoSEQ multiplex PCR, and TCRdb's table has in-frame clones only and misses some. The repertoire holds about 180,000 clones, with 88% as singletons. The sequenced sample was peripheral blood. These receptors all stem from a woman in her thirties with acute or convalescent COVID-19.

The chain uses TRBV2 and TRBJ2-7, with 9 bases fitting TRBD1. This CDR3 has 14 amino acids. In germline, CDR1 is SNHLY, CDR2 FYNNEI. V lost 4 bases, J lost 5 bases, and 6 bases stayed unmatched. CDR3 nucleotide sequence: TGTGCCAGCAGTGCTGTTGGGACAGGGAACGAGCAGTACTTC. It encodes CASSAVGTGNEQYF.

In this sample, this clone turned up once. The gene calls are TRBV27 and TRBJ2-3; TRBD1 might be the D (5 bases). Trimming took 3 bases from V and 4 from J, leaving 11 bases between them. Germline V lookup: CDR1 MNHEY, CDR2 SMNVEV (reference sequence). The CDR3 covers 14 residues. The CDR3 spells CASSFHDSSDTQYF. The CDR3 coding sequence is TGTGCCAGCAGTTTTCACGACAGCTCAGATACGCAGTATTTT.

This clone has a handful of counts. The chain links TRBV11-3 to TRBJ1-3, with D perhaps matching TRBD1 (6 bases). Per the germline V gene, CDR1 is SGHNT and CDR2 is YENEEA. V was clipped by 11 bases and J by 0 bases, with 14 bases between them. The CDR3 has 14 amino acids. The CDR3 DNA reads TGTGCCGGTACAGACAGGTGCTCTGGAAACACCATATATTTT. Translating gives CAGTDRCSGNTIYF.

The chain is built from TRBV11-2 and TRBJ2-5, with no clear D. Trimming removed 5 bases at V and 3 bases at J, with 4 bases between. CDR1 is SGHAT and CDR2 is FQNNGV in the germline V gene. The CDR3 extends over 11 amino acids. The CDR3: CASSLKETQYF. Here the CDR3 DNA reads TGTGCCAGCAGCCTTAAAGAGACCCAGTACTTC. Full variable domain (outside the CDR3, taken from reference TRBV11-2 and TRBJ2-5): EAGVAQSPRYKIIEKRQSVAFWCNPISGHATLYWYQQILGQGPKLLIQFQNNGVVDDSQLPKDRFSAERLKGVDSTLKIQPAKLEDSAVYLCASSLKETQYFGPGTRLLVL.

This sequence joins TRBV3-1 (or the pseudogene TRBV3-2) and TRBJ1-6; 10 positions match TRBD1. Looked up from germline, CDR1 is LGHDT and CDR2 is YNNKEL (reference sequence). V shed 2 bases, J shed 11 bases, and the junction held 9 bases outside the gene matches. The CDR3 spans 16 residues. The CDR3 spells CASSQTPGQGTTPLHF. The DNA for the CDR3 is TGTGCCAGCAGCCAAACGCCGGGACAGGGGACGACACCCCTCCACTTT.

The rearrangement uses TRBV29-1 and TRBJ2-5, with D possibly matching TRBD1 (6 bases). This CDR3 comprises 13 residues. The germline gives CDR1 SQVTM, CDR2 ANQGSEA. The V and J ends lost 6 bases and 7 bases respectively, with 18 bases between them. The CDR3 nucleotides read TGCAGCGTCGCACAGGGCCCTCCTGGGACCCAGTACTTC. It encodes CSVAQGPPGTQYF. The full variable domain, its missing parts supplied by reference TRBV29-1 and TRBJ2-5, is SAVISQKPSRDICQRGTSLTIQCQVDSQVTMMFWYRQQPGQSLTLIATANQGSEATYESGFVIDKFPISRPNLTFSTLTVSNMSPEDSSIYLCSVAQGPPGTQYFGPGTRLLVL.

This clone appeared a few times. This chain links TRBV2 with TRBJ1-1, with a weak D call TRBD1 (5 bases). This CDR3 spans 13 amino acids. In germline, CDR1 is SNHLY, CDR2 FYNNEI. V was shortened by 8 bases and J by 3 bases, with 13 bases between the two germline ends. The CDR3 bases are TGTGCCAGCGGGGCAGGCGGGGACACTGAAGCTTTCTTT. It specifies CASGAGGDTEAFF.

This chain joins TRBV6-6 and TRBJ1-6; D not resolved. The CDR3 spans 13 residues. Germline V CDR1 and CDR2: MNHNY, SVGAGI (reference sequence). The V end lost 0 bases, the J end lost 7 bases, and 4 bases lay between the germline ends. The CDR3 reads CASSYSPNSPLHF. The DNA of the CDR3 is TGTGCCAGCAGTTACTCTCCGAATTCACCCCTCCACTTT.

This sequence joins TRBV5-1 and TRBJ2-1; 9 bases line up with TRBD1. Trimming took 4 bases from V and 8 from J; bases not matched to a gene: 16. The germline gives CDR1 SGHRS, CDR2 YFSETQ. The CDR3 has 17 amino acids. The CDR3 DNA follows: TGCGCCAGCAGCACTGGGACAGGGTTTGGACGTATCGATGAGCAGTTCTTC. Amino acid sequence: CASSTGTGFGRIDEQFF.

J is TRBJ2-1 and V is TRBV20-1; D is possibly TRBD2 (5 bases). Trimming cost V 3 bases and J 2 bases, with 8 bases left between them. CDR3 length: 13 residues. Germline assignment: CDR1 DFQATT and CDR2 SNEGSKA (reference sequence). The CDR3 sequence is CSASRGTYNEQFF. Written as DNA, the CDR3 is TGCAGTGCTAGTCGGGGTACCTACAATGAGCAGTTCTTC.

The chain links TRBV6-5 to TRBJ1-1; D unclear. The CDR3 sequence is 12 residues long. CDR1 is MNHEY, CDR2 SVGAGI, per germline. The ends were cut back, 10 bases at V and 1 base at J, with 10 bases in the middle. The CDR3 sequence is CATPRGNTEAFF. DNA of the CDR3: TGTGCCACCCCCCGGGGGAACACTGAAGCTTTCTTT.

The V and J genes are TRBV9 and TRBJ2-5; possible D gene TRBD2, 5 bases. V gave up 5 bases and J gave up 7 bases, with 12 bases separating them. The CDR3 totals 12 residues. Germline CDR1 is SGDLS and CDR2 is YYNGEE. The CDR3 nucleotides are TGTGCCAGCAGGGGGAGTGATGGGACCCAGTACTTC. Amino acid sequence: CASRGSDGTQYF.

The genes are TRBV30 and TRBJ2-1; the match to TRBD2 covers 13 bases. V was clipped by 0 bases and J by 4 bases; unmatched bases: 9. The CDR3 sequence is 18 residues long. Germline values: CDR1 GTSNPN, CDR2 SVGIG (reference sequence). In nucleotides, the CDR3 is TGTGCCTGGAGTGTACTCCGCTCACTAGCGGGAGGGTACAATGAGCAGTTCTTC. Translating gives CAWSVLRSLAGGYNEQFF.

The chain is built from TRBV7-2 and TRBJ2-5; the D is unclear. V was pared by 5 bases and J by 5 bases, with 15 bases between. Germline V lookup: CDR1 SGHTA, CDR2 FQGNSA. The CDR3 length is 14 residues. The CDR3 sequence: CASSLQGIRETQYF. The CDR3 DNA follows: TGTGCCAGCAGCCTCCAAGGTATCAGGGAGACCCAGTACTTC.

This clone was recorded only once. The chain carries TRBV5-1 and TRBJ2-1, with 11 nucleotides matching TRBD1. Germline assignment: CDR1 SGHRS and CDR2 YFSETQ. Trimming cost V 3 bases and J 7 bases; bases outside gene matches: 6. The CDR3 is made up of 15 amino acids. This chain's CDR3 is CASSSGQGAGNEQFF. The CDR3 coding sequence is TGCGCCAGCAGCTCCGGACAGGGGGCAGGGAATGAGCAGTTCTTC. Full variable domain (missing parts from reference TRBV5-1 and TRBJ2-1): KAGVTQTPRYLIKTRGQQVTLSCSPISGHRSVSWYQQTPGQGLQFLFEYFSETQRNKGNFPGRFSGRQFSNSRSEMNVSTLELGDSALYLCASSSGQGAGNEQFFGPGTRLTVL.

This clone was observed once. The rearrangement uses TRBV28 and TRBJ2-7, with a weak D call TRBD2 (5 bases). CDR1 is MDHEN and CDR2 is SYDVKM in the germline V gene. CDR3 length: 14 residues. Deletions cut 6 bases from V and 2 bases from J, with 14 bases between. The CDR3 region has the DNA TGTGCCAGCAGCTCCCGGGAACACACCTACGAGCAGTACTTC. Protein: CASSSREHTYEQYF.

The chain uses TRBV28 and TRBJ2-2; D is uncertain. The germline V and J ends were trimmed by 11 bases and 3 bases, with 13 bases remaining between them. There are 13 residues in the CDR3. In germline, CDR1 is MDHEN, CDR2 SYDVKM. The CDR3: CACLKADTGELFF. The CDR3, as DNA: TGTGCCTGCCTTAAGGCGGACACCGGGGAGCTGTTTTTT.

This sequence joins TRBV3-1 (or the pseudogene TRBV3-2) and TRBJ1-5, with a weak D call TRBD1 (5 bases). Germline lookup yields CDR1 LGHDT and CDR2 YNNKEL (reference sequence). The CDR3 has 14 amino acids. V lost 1 base and J 4 bases, leaving 8 bases between the germline ends. The CDR3 DNA follows: TGTGCCAGCAGCCAAGGGGGGGTAAATCAGCCCCAGCATTTT. The encoded protein is CASSQGGVNQPQHF.

The chain recombines TRBV11-3 with TRBJ2-1; 8 nucleotides match TRBD2. The CDR3 totals 13 residues. From germline, CDR1 is SGHNT and CDR2 YENEEA. Trimming took 4 bases from V and 6 from J; bases not matched to a gene: 2. The CDR3 spells CASSSTSGNEQFF. CDR3 bases: TGTGCCAGCAGCTCAACTAGCGGCAATGAGCAGTTCTTC.

The rearrangement links TRBV27 to TRBJ2-5; 7 bases agree with TRBD1. CDR1 MNHEY and CDR2 SMNVEV come from the germline V gene (reference sequence). The CDR3 length is 13 residues. Trimming removed 3 bases from V and 7 bases from J; junction bases left unmatched: 5. As DNA, the CDR3 is TGTGCCAGCAGTTTCACAGGGGCTGGGACCCAGTACTTC. Its protein is CASSFTGAGTQYF.